These 3 T cell receptor beta chains were all obtained from the same sample, sequenced in a study of human T cells and chemical hapten exposure. Time point specified: pre-sensitization, week 0. The treatment is: therapeutic diphenylcyclopropenone sensitization with weekly scalp DPC. TCRdb reprocessed the RACE reads via MiXCR and lists one record per CDR3 protein. This sample carries around 180,000 distinct CDR3 sequences, 25% to 35% of them seen once, and the ten largest clones take roughly 3%. Sample: whole blood, taken in connection with sensitization to the hapten diphenylcyclopropenone (DPC). Receptor source: a woman aged 25 to 45 with alopecia areata. Some clones in this sample may be carry-over from other donors' samples.

The genes are TRBV7-8 and TRBJ2-1, with 7 positions matching TRBD1. The CDR3 runs to 14 residues. The J segment lost 9 bases and the V segment lost 4 bases, leaving 9 bases of the junction unmatched. The germline CDR1 and CDR2 sequences are SGHVS and FQNEAQ. Written as DNA, the CDR3 is TGTGCCAGCAGCTCCCAAAGTAACAGGGGTGAGCAGTTCTTC. Residues: CASSSQSNRGEQFF.

This sequence joins TRBV4-1 and TRBJ1-2; D unresolved. Trimming cost V 3 bases and J 7 bases, with 15 bases left between them. This CDR3 has 14 amino acids. Germline V gene data show CDR1 as MGHRA and CDR2 as YSYEKL. This CDR3 is CASSQDGLDSGYTF. In DNA, the CDR3 is TGCGCCAGCAGCCAGGACGGACTTGACTCTGGCTACACCTTC.

The DNA for the CDR3 is TGTGCCAGCAGCCATAGAGCTAGCACAGATACGCAGTATTTT. Amino acid sequence: CASSHRASTDTQYF. This chain connects TRBV6-2 or TRBV6-3 to TRBJ2-3; D is undetermined. The CDR3 has 14 amino acids. With 6 bases removed from V and 0 bases from J, the gap between germline ends came to 10 bases. Germline-derived CDR1 and CDR2 are MNHEY and SVGEGT.